The clone carrying this T cell receptor beta chain has just a few counts. Separate cDNA molecules received unique molecular identifiers, which the library attached to them. Authors' methods: The number of TCRs in each sample had a median of approximately 93,000 and spanned 23,224 to 690,600. From the RACE reads, TCRdb called clonotypes with MiXCR, one entry per CDR3 protein. The V and J calls follow TCRdb's processing rather than the paper's. The sample holds about 77,000 distinct CDR3 sequences, 11% to 15% seen once. Sample time point: pre-sensitization, week 0. Sample treatment: therapeutic diphenylcyclopropenone sensitization with weekly scalp DPC. Total RNA was isolated from whole blood that had not been fractionated. This specimen belongs to a study of human T cells and chemical hapten exposure. Study context: Per-sample TCR yields varied mainly from small pooled library volume differences.

V was pared by 6 bases and J by 4 bases, with 11 bases between. Germline loops: CDR1 SGHDN, CDR2 FVKESK. The CDR3 covers 13 residues. The sample was whole blood, taken in connection with sensitization to the hapten diphenylcyclopropenone (DPC). This chain joins TRBV14 and TRBJ2-3, with D unclear. This clonotype originated in a woman aged 50 to 60 with alopecia areata. Some clones in this sample may be carry-over from other donors' samples. Here the CDR3 DNA reads TGTGCCAGCAGTCAGGAGCTTCCAGATACGCAGTATTTT. It translates to CASSQELPDTQYF.